This TCR beta chain was identified during a study of T-cell reconstitution after alpha-beta-depleted transplantation in children (dated by TCRdb to the mid-2010s). A note on the overall study: Using TCR repertoire profiling, the study quantitatively followed how T-cell immune reconstitution unfolded in children after TCRalphabeta/CD19-depleted allogeneic hematopoietic cell transplantation.

Library preparation used PCR. The data were produced on an Illumina HiSeq 2500. To normalize quantification of the TCRbeta repertoire, the TCR libraries were built with molecular barcoding that relied on unique molecular identifiers. TCRdb took the public reads, trimmed them with fastp at Q25, ran MiXCR for clone calling and kept in-frame beta chains. Each record represents a unique CDR3 protein, reported with the most common genes and DNA among its rows. For this sample the table gives hundreds of thousands of distinct CDR3 sequences, of which 20% to 30% were detected only once. The ten largest clones represent about 5% of the sample. Summary of the overall study and its limitations: In some patients, the high TCRbeta diversity seen at day 60 was put down to recipient T cells and intrathymic progenitors that had survived conditioning. Hyperexpanded clone frequencies declined over subsequent months; after one year, T-cell counts and TCRbeta diversity were mostly attributed to newly produced T cells. About two months after transplant, the apparently early recovery of alphabetaT-cell counts reportedly depended on just several hundred clones that had expanded rapidly and came from non-depleted graft cells.

Read against the paper, the sample's treatment or condition label means: allogeneic hematopoietic cell transplantation with graft depleted of TCRalphabeta T cells and CD19 B cells. TCRalphabeta/CD19-depleted allogeneic hematopoietic cell grafts were given to the transplant recipients, all of whom were children. In this sample, this clonotype turned up a few times. No cognate antigen has been identified for it. No much larger clonotype is one base removed from it; base qualities were not supplied. This clonotype was obtained from a female patient between 2 and 15 years old who had a stem cell transplant for congenital amegakaryocytic thrombocytopenia, so the T cells may come from the graft donor. Sequenced here: PBMCs, mostly from graft donor cells, sampled 360 days after TCRalphabeta/CD19-depleted stem cell transplant.

The base sequence is TGTGCCAGCAGCCTCCAGCCTAAGGAGACCCAGTACTTC. It translates as CASSLQPKETQYF. The chain uses TRBV4-2 and TRBJ2-5, with no D gene named confidently. Its CDR3 holds 13 amino acids, cysteine through phenylalanine. Only the CDR3 portion is preserved as DNA: 39 bases, with reading frame beginning at the first base. At the junction V is shortened by 4 bases and J by 5 bases, with 11 bases in between. Based on the germline V gene, the CDR1 and CDR2 sequences are LGHNA and YNFKEQ.